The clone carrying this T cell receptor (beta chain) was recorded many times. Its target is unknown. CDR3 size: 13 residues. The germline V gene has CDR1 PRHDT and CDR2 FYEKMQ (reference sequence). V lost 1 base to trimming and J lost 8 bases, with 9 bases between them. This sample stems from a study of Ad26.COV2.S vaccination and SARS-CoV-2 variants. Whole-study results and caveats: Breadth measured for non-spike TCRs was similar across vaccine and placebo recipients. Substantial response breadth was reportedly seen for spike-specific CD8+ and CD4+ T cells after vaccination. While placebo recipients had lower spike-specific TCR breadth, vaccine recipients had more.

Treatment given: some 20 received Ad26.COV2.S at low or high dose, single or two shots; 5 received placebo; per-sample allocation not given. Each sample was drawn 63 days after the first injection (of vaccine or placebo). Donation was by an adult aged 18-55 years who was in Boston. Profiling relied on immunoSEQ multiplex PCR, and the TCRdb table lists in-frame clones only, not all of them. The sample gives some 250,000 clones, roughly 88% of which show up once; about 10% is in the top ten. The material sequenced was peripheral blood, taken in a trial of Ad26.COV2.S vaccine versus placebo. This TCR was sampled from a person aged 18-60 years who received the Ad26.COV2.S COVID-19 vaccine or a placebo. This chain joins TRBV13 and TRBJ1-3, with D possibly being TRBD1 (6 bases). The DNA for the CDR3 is TGTGCCAGCAGCTTAGACAGGGCGGACACCATATATTTT. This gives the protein CASSLDRADTIYF.